This TCR beta chain is drawn from a study of T cells in tuberculosis. The time point was: new active TB diagnosis, blood taken before or within 7 days of starting treatment. V shed 2 bases and J shed 7 bases, with 9 bases lying between them. The CDR3 covers 12 residues. The V gene's germline CDR1 is MNHEY and CDR2 SVGAGI. Measured with immunoSEQ multiplex PCR; TCRdb has only the in-frame clones, and not every one. The data contain tens of thousands of clones, under 95% of them singletons. Sequencing used PBMCs, obtained at tuberculosis diagnosis. This sequence was found in an adult with tuberculosis. The chain has TRBV6-5 and TRBJ2-7; possibly TRBD1 for D (6 bases). The CDR3 sequence is CASSYNGQEQYF. CDR3 DNA sequence: TGTGCCAGCAGTTACAATGGACAGGAGCAGTACTTC.